One and the same sample provided the 32 T cell receptor beta chains below, sequenced in a study of radiotherapy plus CTLA-4 blockade in lung cancer. Method: immunoSEQ multiplex PCR; TCRdb's copy keeps in-frame clones and lacks some. The sample yields roughly 69,000 clones, more than 70% seen once. The sample consisted of peripheral blood, taken from a patient treated with radiotherapy plus ipilimumab. The receptors come from a human donor with non-small cell lung cancer whose response to radiotherapy plus ipilimumab could not be evaluated. Some clones in this sample may be carry-over from other donors' samples.

CDR3 nucleotide sequence: TGTGCCAGCAGTTTATCGACAGGGGGCAATTCACCCCTCCACTTT. The encoded protein is CASSLSTGGNSPLHF. The rearrangement uses TRBV27 and TRBJ1-6; 10 bases match TRBD1. V was clipped by 0 bases and J by 7 bases; unmatched bases: 0. This CDR3 comprises 15 residues. CDR1 is MNHEY and CDR2 is SMNVEV in the germline V gene (reference sequence).

The chain carries TRBV2 and TRBJ1-2; the match to TRBD1 covers 10 bases. Trimming at V came to 4 bases and at J to 1 base, leaving 0 bases not matched to a gene. The V gene's germline CDR1 is SNHLY and CDR2 FYNNEI. This CDR3 contains 14 residues. The CDR3 reads CASSGTGGNYGYTF. The CDR3 nucleotides are TGTGCCAGCAGTGGGACAGGGGGTAACTATGGCTACACCTTC.

This chain uses TRBV11-1 with TRBJ1-1; the D gene is possibly TRBD1 (5 bases). The length of the CDR3 is 15 residues. The ends were cut back, 5 bases at V and 5 bases at J, with 18 bases in the middle. From germline, CDR1 is SGHAT and CDR2 FQDESV (reference sequence). CDR3 in amino acids: CASSPGRGLRTEAFF. The CDR3, as DNA: TGTGCCAGCAGCCCAGGACGGGGGTTGCGAACTGAAGCTTTCTTT.

This chain uses TRBV11-3 with TRBJ1-1, with D possibly matching TRBD1 (5 bases). Germline V CDR1 and CDR2: SGHNT, YENEEA. This CDR3 is built from 13 residues. V lost 5 bases and J 3 bases, leaving 10 bases between the germline ends. The CDR3 DNA sequence: TGTGCCAGCAGCCCCGGGGGGGACACTGAAGCTTTCTTT. Its translation is CASSPGGDTEAFF. The full variable domain, its missing parts supplied by reference TRBV11-3 and TRBJ1-1, is EAGVVQSPRYKIIEKKQPVAFWCNPISGHNTLYWYLQNLGQGPELLIRYENEEAVDDSQLPKDRFSAERLKGVDSTLKIQPAELGDSAVYLCASSPGGDTEAFFGQGTRLTVV.

The CDR3 bases are TGTGCCAGCAGCTCACCGGGACAGGGGCAAGAGACCCAGTACTTC. Translation: CASSSPGQGQETQYF. The chain employs TRBV7-6 and TRBJ2-5; 10 bases are a match to TRBD1. Germline CDR1 is SGHVS and CDR2 is FNYEAQ. Trimming removed 4 bases from V and 2 bases from J; junction bases left unmatched: 4. This CDR3 comprises 15 residues.

J is TRBJ1-5 and V is TRBV15; a possible D gene is TRBD1 (5 bases). The V end lost 0 bases, the J end lost 3 bases, and 9 bases lay between the germline ends. Per the germline V gene, CDR1 is LNHNV and CDR2 is YYDKDF (reference sequence). The CDR3 loop spans 15 amino acids. CDR3: CATSRDRGNNQPQHF. CDR3 DNA: TGTGCCACCAGCAGAGATCGGGGGAACAATCAGCCCCAGCATTTT.

This clone was counted once. J is TRBJ2-7 and V is TRBV19, with D possibly TRBD2 on 5 matching bases. Germline loops: CDR1 LNHDA, CDR2 SQIVND (reference sequence). V lost 4 bases to trimming and J lost 2 bases, with 15 bases between them. The CDR3 consists of 15 residues. CDR3 DNA sequence: TGTGCCAGTAGTACTGGAGGTACCGGGCCCTACGAGCAGTACTTC. Translation: CASSTGGTGPYEQYF. Variable domain in full (rest from reference TRBV19 and TRBJ2-7): DGGITQSPKYLFRKEGQNVTLSCEQNLNHDAMYWYRQDPGQGLRLIYYSQIVNDFQKGDIAEGYSVSREKKESFPLTVTSAQKNPTAFYLCASSTGGTGPYEQYFGPGTRLTVT.

The rearrangement joins TRBV4-2 to TRBJ2-5, with 8 positions matching TRBD2. CDR1 is LGHNA, CDR2 YNFKEQ, per germline. CDR3 length: 17 residues. Germline trimming cut 3 bases from V and 0 bases from J; bases unmatched to any gene: 9. The CDR3 DNA follows: TGTGCCAGCAGCCACCTTCCCCGCGGGGGGCACCAAGAGACCCAGTACTTC. Its translation is CASSHLPRGGHQETQYF.

This clone has a count of ten or more. The chain is built from TRBV10-3 and TRBJ1-6; 9 nucleotides agree with TRBD1. The germline V gene has CDR1 ENHRY and CDR2 SYGVKD. This CDR3 has 14 amino acids. V shed 7 bases, J shed 6 bases, and the junction held 4 bases outside the gene matches. This CDR3 is CAIKGTGINSPLHF. Here the CDR3 DNA reads TGTGCCATCAAAGGGACAGGGATTAATTCACCCCTCCACTTT.

This chain uses TRBV6-5 with TRBJ2-5; 9 nucleotides agree with TRBD1. Gene TRBJ2-7 matches the end of the DNA better, so the J call may be wrong. The CDR3 covers 15 residues. In germline, CDR1 is MNHEY, CDR2 SVGAGI. The CDR3: CASSYSRDRADEQYF. DNA for the CDR3: TGTGCCAGCAGTTACTCCCGGGACAGGGCTGACGAGCAGTACTTC.

The chain joins TRBV6-5 to TRBJ1-5; possibly TRBD1 for D (6 bases). This CDR3 has 15 residues. Trimming pared 0 bases from V and 5 bases from J, leaving 11 bases between. CDR1 and CDR2 from the germline V gene are MNHEY and SVGAGI. The CDR3 is CASSYSQGSDQPQHF. The CDR3 DNA follows: TGTGCCAGCAGTTACTCACAGGGTTCCGATCAGCCCCAGCATTTT.

The chain recombines TRBV6-6 with TRBJ2-1; 10 nucleotides align to TRBD1. The CDR3 has 15 amino acids. Per germline, CDR1 MNHNY and CDR2 SVGAGI (reference sequence). Trimming cost V 6 bases and J 4 bases; bases outside gene matches: 6. The CDR3 nucleotides read TGTGCCAGCAGCCCTCCGGGACAGGGGTACAATGAGCAGTTCTTC. It translates to CASSPPGQGYNEQFF.

A few counts support this clone. The chain uses TRBV5-1 and TRBJ2-5; D is perhaps TRBD1 (6 bases). Per germline, CDR1 SGHRS and CDR2 YFSETQ. CDR3 size: 14 residues. V lost 0 bases to trimming and J lost 5 bases, with 11 bases between them. The DNA for the CDR3 is TGCGCCAGCAGCTTGGAGGGGGTTTTGGAGACCCAGTACTTC. This encodes CASSLEGVLETQYF.

The rearrangement uses TRBV4-3 and TRBJ2-6, with no clear D. Trimming removed 2 bases at V and 1 base at J, with 3 bases between. The germline V gene has CDR1 LGHNA and CDR2 YSLEER. The CDR3 loop spans 14 amino acids. The CDR3 is CASSQTSGANVLTF. In nucleotides, the CDR3 is TGCGCCAGCAGCCAAACTTCTGGGGCCAACGTCCTGACTTTC.

This sequence joins TRBV7-8 and TRBJ2-5, with 7 nucleotides matching TRBD2. After removal of 1 base from V and 5 bases from J, the junction contained 7 bases not matched to a gene. The CDR3 has 15 amino acids. CDR1 is SGHVS, CDR2 FQNEAQ, per germline. The CDR3 bases are TGTGCCAGCAGCTTAGGGACGGGGGGTCAGGAGACCCAGTACTTC. Amino acids: CASSLGTGGQETQYF.

V is TRBV28 and J is TRBJ2-1, with TRBD1 identical over 10 bases. This CDR3 is 16 amino acids long. Trimming took 2 bases from V and 8 from J; bases not matched to a gene: 9. Germline values: CDR1 MDHEN, CDR2 SYDVKM. CDR3 protein: CASSLRGTGAKYEQFF. The CDR3 DNA reads TGTGCCAGCAGTTTAAGAGGGACAGGGGCGAAGTATGAGCAGTTCTTC.

This clone was picked up one time. The chain is built from TRBV9 and TRBJ2-5; D is possibly TRBD1 (7 bases). Germline V gives CDR1 SGDLS, CDR2 YYNGEE. The CDR3 runs 18 residues. V lost 4 bases to trimming and J lost 5 bases, with 27 bases between them. The CDR3 region is CASSPFAGSRGVGETQYF. DNA for the CDR3: TGTGCCAGCAGCCCGTTTGCGGGGAGCAGGGGGGTCGGGGAGACCCAGTACTTC.

The J gene is TRBJ1-1, the V gene TRBV20-1; no clear D. The CDR3 contains 11 residues. Germline assignment: CDR1 DFQATT and CDR2 SNEGSKA (reference sequence). The V end lost 4 bases, the J end lost 10 bases, and 13 bases lay between the germline ends. The CDR3 bases are TGCAGTGCTACGGAGTCTAATGGAGCTTTCTTT. Residues: CSATESNGAFF.

The J gene is TRBJ1-2, the V gene TRBV5-4; maybe TRBD1 (6 bases). The V and J ends lost 4 bases and 8 bases respectively, with 21 bases between them. The CDR3 loop spans 15 amino acids. Germline-derived CDR1 and CDR2 are SGHNT and YYREEE (reference sequence). CDR3 sequence: CASSLGGGFSTGYTF. In DNA, the CDR3 is TGTGCCAGCAGCCTTGGGGGGGGCTTTTCGACGGGCTACACCTTC. Full variable domain (outside the CDR3, taken from reference TRBV5-4 and TRBJ1-2): ETGVTQSPTHLIKTRGQQVTLRCSSQSGHNTVSWYQQALGQGPQFIFQYYREEENGRGNFPPRFSGLQFPNYSSELNVNALELDDSALYLCASSLGGGFSTGYTFGSGTRLTVV.

V and J are TRBV29-1 and TRBJ1-1; D gene ambiguous. This CDR3 is 11 amino acids long. Germline V gene lookup returns CDR1 SQVTM and CDR2 ANQGSEA. Trimming removed 5 bases at V and 3 bases at J, with 7 bases between. DNA for the CDR3: TGCAGCGTTTTCCGGGACACTGAAGCTTTCTTT. This gives the protein CSVFRDTEAFF.

V usage is TRBV4-2 and J usage is TRBJ2-1; 11 bases line up with TRBD2. The V gene end was trimmed by 0 bases and the J gene end by 15 bases; junction bases not matched to a gene: 7. The CDR3 has 14 amino acids. Germline lookup yields CDR1 LGHNA and CDR2 YNFKEQ. In DNA form, the CDR3 reads TGTGCCAGCAGCCAAGATAGTAGCGGGGGGGCCCTGTTCTTC. It codes for CASSQDSSGGALFF.

V and J are TRBV9 and TRBJ2-2, with D unclear. The V end lost 4 bases, the J end lost 1 base, and 17 bases lay between the germline ends. The length of the CDR3 is 17 residues. The germline V gene encodes CDR1 SGDLS and CDR2 YYNGEE. CDR3 nucleotide sequence: TGTGCCAGCAGCCCGACCGCCAGCGTCAAGAACACCGGGGAGCTGTTTTTT. Residues: CASSPTASVKNTGELFF.

The genes are TRBV5-4 and TRBJ2-7; D may be TRBD1 (5 bases). Trimming cost V 0 bases and J 3 bases, with 7 bases left between them. CDR3 length: 13 amino acids. The germline V gene encodes CDR1 SGHNT and CDR2 YYREEE (reference sequence). CDR3 loop: CASSLGGHYEQYF. For the CDR3, the DNA is TGTGCCAGCAGCTTGGGGGGCCACTACGAGCAGTACTTC.

The J gene is TRBJ2-7, the V gene TRBV7-9; 9 bases agree with TRBD1. V gave up 1 base and J gave up 5 bases; unmatched junction bases: 3. This CDR3 spans 14 amino acids. Per the germline V gene, CDR1 is SEHNR and CDR2 is FQNEAQ (reference sequence). The CDR3 protein is CASSLGGQGDEQYF. The CDR3 coding sequence is TGTGCCAGCAGCTTAGGGGGACAGGGAGACGAGCAGTACTTC.

The rearrangement joins TRBV15 to TRBJ1-4, with D unclear. The V end lost 1 base, the J end lost 5 bases, and 2 bases lay between the germline ends. This CDR3 comprises 12 residues. The germline CDR1 and CDR2 sequences are LNHNV and YYDKDF (reference sequence). The CDR3, as DNA: TGTGCCACCAGCAGAGTAAATGAAAAACTGTTTTTT. This encodes CATSRVNEKLFF.

This sequence joins TRBV6-5 and TRBJ2-2; maybe TRBD1 (5 bases). Germline V CDR1 and CDR2: MNHEY, SVGAGI. V was cut by 8 bases and J by 4 bases, with 17 bases left in between. The CDR3 has 15 amino acids. CDR3 coding DNA: TGTGCCAGCCGACAGCTCTACACCCGCACCGGGGAGCTGTTTTTT. This codes for CASRQLYTRTGELFF.

A few counts support this clone. The chain uses TRBV6-1 and TRBJ1-5; tentative D call: TRBD1 (5 bases). V was pared by 6 bases and J by 2 bases, with 8 bases between. CDR3 size: 13 residues. Per the germline V gene, CDR1 is MNHNS and CDR2 is SASEGT. CDR3 in amino acids: CASRTTGNQPQHF. CDR3 bases: TGTGCCAGCAGAACGACAGGCAATCAGCCCCAGCATTTT.

The chain links TRBV18 to TRBJ2-7; perhaps TRBD2 as D (6 bases). Trimming removed 6 bases from V and 2 bases from J, with 17 bases in between. From germline, CDR1 is KGHSH and CDR2 LQKENI. This CDR3 comprises 15 residues. CDR3 DNA sequence: TGTGCCAGCTCTCCCGGGGCGGGGCCGCCCTACGAGCAGTACTTC. Residues: CASSPGAGPPYEQYF.

The J gene is TRBJ1-2, the V gene TRBV4-3; 9 nucleotides match TRBD1. This CDR3 has 15 amino acids. CDR1 LGHNA and CDR2 YSLEER come from the germline V gene. V shed 0 bases, J shed 8 bases, and the junction held 7 bases outside the gene matches. CDR3 sequence (DNA): TGCGCCAGCAGCCAAGAGATGGGACAGGGCTTAGGCTACACCTTC. It translates to CASSQEMGQGLGYTF.

The chain links TRBV19 to TRBJ1-5; tentatively, D is TRBD1 (6 bases). Trimming stripped 0 bases from V and 4 bases from J, with 13 bases between. CDR3 length: 16 residues. Germline V gene lookup returns CDR1 LNHDA and CDR2 SQIVND (reference sequence). The CDR3 nucleotides are TGTGCCAGTAGTATAGATCTGGACAGCAGAAATCAGCCCCAGCATTTT. It specifies CASSIDLDSRNQPQHF.

This clone was observed a handful of times. This chain uses TRBV5-4 with TRBJ2-1; 7 nucleotides line up with TRBD2. Germline V gene data show CDR1 as SGHNT and CDR2 as YYREEE (reference sequence). CDR3 size: 15 residues. Trimming removed 1 base from V and 5 bases from J; junction bases left unmatched: 6. CDR3 bases: TGTGCCAGCAGCTTGTACCAGCGGGGACACAATGAGCAGTTCTTC. Translating gives CASSLYQRGHNEQFF.

This clone has only a few counts. The chain recombines TRBV5-1 with TRBJ2-7; D is perhaps TRBD1 (6 bases). V gave up 0 bases and J gave up 0 bases, with 10 bases separating them. CDR1 is SGHRS and CDR2 is YFSETQ in the germline V gene. The CDR3 extends over 15 amino acids. CDR3 sequence reads: CASSLAPGHSYEQYF. CDR3 sequence (DNA): TGCGCCAGCAGCTTGGCCCCGGGACACTCCTACGAGCAGTACTTC.